This entry is about one TCR beta chain. This receptor's antigen is unknown. Qualities for individual bases were not recorded, and no much larger clone is one base off. The cohort consisted of 666 healthy bone marrow donors. At the time of sampling, every cohort member was nominally healthy, though immune exposures that went unrecorded were likely present. The donor tested CMV seronegative and was one of the 352 seronegative cohort members. Every donor gave a peripheral blood sample, and the peripheral blood mononuclear cells from that sample were used for TCR beta sequencing. Genomic DNA was extracted from the blood cell samples with the Qiagen DNeasy Blood Extraction Kit. The method behind the library was the immunoSEQ multiplex PCR assay. For the multiplex PCR, a mixture combining 60 forward primers for TCR Vbeta segments and 13 reverse primers for TCR Jbeta segments was used. Amplification of the CDR3 region of rearranged TCR beta genes was performed with a multiplex PCR assay on genomic DNA. The amplified TCR beta libraries were sequenced on the Illumina HiSeq System as 87-base-pair reads. The original pipeline was this. A later analysis counted about 76 million unique TCR beta chains across the 500 to 850 repertoires, and about 10 million of these chains were shared by at least two donors. To remove PCR and sequencing errors, raw reads were error-corrected and collapsed into unique sequences using a nearest-neighbor algorithm that merged closely related sequences. Alignment of CDR3 sequences to IMGT reference sequences was used to assign V, D and J gene segments. For a sequence to be retained, a match of at least six nucleotides was required to both a V gene segment and a J gene segment. Rearrangements were called productive when the CDR3 lacked stop codons and stayed in frame with V and J; all others were non-productive. Following IMGT convention, CDR3 was defined as the stretch from the second conserved V-encoded cysteine up to the conserved J-encoded phenylalanine. The earlier analysis of approximately 500 of the donors excluded sequences that lacked an unambiguous match to a single V gene segment. In an earlier analysis of a few hundred of the donors, a V segment was called functional when productive rearrangements were above 56.7%, and segregating when the standard deviation between donors exceeded 5%. A statistical classification framework was built to diagnose cytomegalovirus status from the catalog of TCR beta chain sequences. V and J gene assignment, in a later analysis, came from comparing TCR nucleotide sequences with IMGT/GENE-DB human TR gene sequences. Using the TCRdist pipeline, a later analysis assigned CDR3 sequences along with most-parsimonious VDJ recombination scenarios. In a later analysis, each TCR beta chain was defined by its CDR3 amino acid sequence together with its V-gene family, and reads without a unique V-gene family were excluded. To address suspected cross-contamination and a sequencing artifact, a later analysis removed under 600 highly shared, low-generation-probability nucleotide sequences. In a later analysis, a clonal expansion index was calculated for each public chain from normalized within-repertoire ranks of inferred template counts. In a later analysis, generation probabilities were computed using a VDJ recombination model fitted to out-of-frame rearrangements, and the results were checked against IGoR. Hypergeometric tests were used in a later analysis to score TCR-TCR, TCR-HLA and TCR-CMV co-occurrence, with a repertoire-size bias correction applied to the TCR pairs. In a later analysis, false discovery rates were estimated by permuting HLA or CMV assignments 20 times. In a later analysis, co-occurring TCRs were grouped using DBSCAN, with TCRdist sequence similarity added in when clustering inside HLA-allele-positive subsets. Co-occurrence clustering excluded repertoires with fewer than 30,000 or more than 120,000 public chains, plus five with anomalous nucleotide sharing. TCRdb took over this immuneACCESS table, retaining in-frame rearrangements with V and J assigned. Such tables are incomplete; in checked studies, under half of the missing clones stem from an unresolved V gene, and the remainder is unexplained. The D gene and trimming were derived from the DNA, and the V and J assignments and clone size from that table. This sample gives under 150,000 clones in total; 82% of them show up just once. Approximately 2.4% of the sample is in the top ten clones.

Relative to germline, V is missing 2 bases and J is missing 3 bases, with 4 bases of the junction outside any gene match. Via the germline V gene, CDR1 is SGHTS and CDR2 YDEGEE. The CDR3 starts with the cysteine, ends with the phenylalanine, and has 14 residues. This entry keeps only the CDR3 DNA: 42 bases, framed from base 1. These data belong to a study of cytomegalovirus exposure and HLA in healthy donors (dated by TCRdb to about 2017). Context from the whole study: In an earlier analysis of 587 of the donors, 276 Gb of sequence data and roughly 100 million unique TCR beta sequences from approximately 180 million T cells were reported. About 300 gigabases of sequencing data and 70 million to 85 million unique TCR sequences were included in an early release covering roughly 600 HLA-typed donors. Among the approximately 400 genotyped donors, approximately 81% belonged to the genetic ancestry cluster associated with self-reported Caucasian donors. The study aimed to test whether signatures of past pathogen exposure could be identified by cataloging public T cell receptors. The study profiled the T cell repertoires of fewer than 850 subjects by immunosequencing and related them to cytomegalovirus serostatus. Along with the roughly 670-subject first cohort, a separate validation cohort of more than 90 different subjects was used. High-throughput TCR immunosequencing, statistical association of individual TCRs with disease status, and machine learning were combined to predict cytomegalovirus infection status. A later analysis re-examined previously published TCR beta repertoires from over 500 donors and added high-resolution HLA genotyping to investigate patterns of TCR occurrence. Rather than drawing on any new phenotypic data, the later analysis identified candidate immune exposures from TCR beta sequences and the way those sequences occurred across donors. To decide whether each TCR beta V gene segment behaved as functional or pseudogenic, an earlier analysis of some 540 of the donors relied on high-throughput TCR beta sequencing. Donor age, sex, ethnicity and CMV serostatus were compiled alongside the repertoire data. A later genetic analysis took genome-wide SNP genotypes for about 65% of the 666 donors and used that subset as a discovery cohort. Every repertoire in the discovery cohort had been generated on one and the same sequencing platform. HLA typing included class I and class II loci at four-digit resolution. The number of donors typed differed by locus, with 629-630 for A, B, C, DRB1 and DQB1, approximately 500 for DQA1, 600 to 610 for DPA1, and some 440 for DPB1. Because of strong linkage in the cohort, roughly five DR-DQ haplotypes were treated as single units for association and clustering. Among roughly 400 genotyped donors of the cohort, an average of around 220,000 unique TCR beta nucleotide sequences was sequenced per donor, of which about 18% were non-productive.

The investigation overall reported the following: Specific HLA alleles were associated with roughly 16,000 TCR beta sequences at a false discovery rate of 0.05 in a later analysis. The 87-base-pair reads could not distinguish some IMGT-functional V segments, including TRBV6-2 and TRBV6-3, so those segments were excluded. Linkage disequilibrium might explain the correlated functional status among segregating V segments, but an unknown experimental factor could not be excluded. A further reported finding was that TCR beta sequences accurately predicted the HLA-A and HLA-B alleles for most subjects in the first cohort. In a later analysis, most CMV-associated TCR beta chains were found to appear HLA-restricted, with HLA associations seemingly driven largely by CMV exposure. An earlier analysis of around 540 of the donors showed that most TCR beta V segments appeared in productive rearrangements either about 87% or about 30% of the time, which broadly matched IMGT annotations. A later genetic analysis associated a missense DCLRE1C variant with V-gene and J-gene trimming of TCR beta chains, and an independent cohort replicated the association. Because some donors lacked HLA typing at each locus, the association tests relied only on the typed subset. Roughly uniform sequencing depth across donors was assumed in presence/absence analyses, although this assumption may not hold. In a later analysis, HLA-associated TCR beta chains were found to be more clonally expanded and to have lower generation probabilities than equally common non-associated chains. Because counts were too low, more than 15 rarely observed V segments, including chromosome 9 orphons, were excluded from the earlier analysis of 587 of the donors. Only TCR beta chains were sequenced in this cohort, and the absence of alpha or paired-chain data limited detectable features. According to a later analysis, TCR association rates differed among HLA loci, with DRB1 alleles showing the most associated TCRs and HLA-C alleles showing the fewest. Most TCR sequences were seen in very few donors, while some public TCRs were found in many individuals. A few of the identified cytomegalovirus-associated TCR beta chains were confirmed in vitro to be specific for cytomegalovirus antigens. The sequencing pipeline was judged likely to have produced a cluster of highly shared sequence variants as a technical artifact. Immune exposure information for the cohort was limited to CMV serostatus. In a later analysis, several top co-occurrence clusters were reported to appear linked to parvovirus B19, influenza, CMV and Epstein-Barr virus. A total of some 180 TCR beta chains were listed by the study as associated with cytomegalovirus. In both the original and validation cohorts, the classifier was reported to diagnose cytomegalovirus status with high specificity and sensitivity. In a later genetic analysis, fewer N-insertions in productive TCRs were reported among donors in an Asian-associated ancestry cluster than the roughly 700-donor mean. Strong co-occurrence of HLA alleles, especially DR and DQ, made assigning TCR associations to individual alleles difficult. The authors suggested that the approach could potentially be generalized to other disease states and immunological phenotypes.

This TCR came from a male donor in good health and CMV-seronegative. The sample taken for sequencing was PBMCs. The chain employs TRBV5-8 and TRBJ1-1; 7 junctional bases match TRBD1. The DNA reads TGTGCCAGCAGCTTTAAGGGGGCCCACACTGAAGCTTTCTTT. This gives the protein CASSFKGAHTEAFF.